This entry lists 5 T cell receptor beta chains sequenced from one sample in a study of blood T cell repertoires in COVID-19. Using immunoSEQ multiplex PCR, the repertoire was profiled, and TCRdb retains in-frame clones only, with some absent. The data contain about 200,000 clones, 70% to 90% of them singletons. Sequencing input: peripheral blood. These receptors were obtained from a man aged 55 to 69 with acute or convalescent COVID-19.

V usage is TRBV24-1 and J usage is TRBJ2-1, with 10 bases identical to TRBD1. The CDR3 sequence is 15 residues long. Germline V lookup: CDR1 KGHDR, CDR2 SFDVKD. The V gene end was trimmed by 5 bases and the J gene end by 4 bases; junction bases not matched to a gene: 4. This CDR3 is CATSAPGQGYNEQFF. The CDR3 DNA reads TGTGCCACCAGTGCCCCGGGACAGGGGTACAATGAGCAGTTCTTC.

V gene TRBV6-5 combines with J gene TRBJ1-4; TRBD1 is a possible D gene (5 bases). The V end lost 2 bases, the J end lost 2 bases, and 12 bases lay between the germline ends. Germline V gene sequence: CDR1 MNHEY, CDR2 SVGAGI. This CDR3 is 16 amino acids long. The CDR3: CASSYPAGPTNEKLFF. In DNA, the CDR3 is TGTGCCAGCAGTTACCCCGCGGGGCCGACTAATGAAAAACTGTTTTTT.

Note on this clone: Additional DNA sequences in this sample encode the identical CDR3. The chain couples TRBV5-1 to TRBJ2-5; the match to TRBD2 covers 9 bases. Germline V gives CDR1 SGHRS, CDR2 YFSETQ. This CDR3 spans 16 amino acids. V gave up 2 bases and J gave up 5 bases; unmatched junction bases: 10. The CDR3 protein is CASSFGAGGPRETQYF. DNA of the CDR3: TGCGCCAGCAGCTTCGGTGCGGGGGGGCCGCGGGAGACCCAGTACTTC.

This sequence joins TRBV7-3 and TRBJ1-2; the match to TRBD1 covers 10 bases. Trimming at V came to 0 bases and at J to 7 bases, leaving 5 bases not matched to a gene. Germline lookup yields CDR1 SGHTA and CDR2 FQGTGA. The CDR3 consists of 15 residues. The CDR3 DNA sequence: TGTGCCAGCAGCTTAACGACAGGGGGCTTTGGTGGCTACACCTTC. Its protein is CASSLTTGGFGGYTF.

V usage is TRBV27 and J usage is TRBJ2-1, with D possibly TRBD1 on 5 matching bases. V was trimmed by 0 bases and J by 4 bases, leaving 13 bases between them. This CDR3 contains 16 residues. Germline CDR1 reads MNHEY; CDR2 reads SMNVEV (reference sequence). The DNA of the CDR3 is TGTGCCAGCAGTTTATCGCCGGCAGGGCATTACAATGAGCAGTTCTTC. Protein sequence: CASSLSPAGHYNEQFF.